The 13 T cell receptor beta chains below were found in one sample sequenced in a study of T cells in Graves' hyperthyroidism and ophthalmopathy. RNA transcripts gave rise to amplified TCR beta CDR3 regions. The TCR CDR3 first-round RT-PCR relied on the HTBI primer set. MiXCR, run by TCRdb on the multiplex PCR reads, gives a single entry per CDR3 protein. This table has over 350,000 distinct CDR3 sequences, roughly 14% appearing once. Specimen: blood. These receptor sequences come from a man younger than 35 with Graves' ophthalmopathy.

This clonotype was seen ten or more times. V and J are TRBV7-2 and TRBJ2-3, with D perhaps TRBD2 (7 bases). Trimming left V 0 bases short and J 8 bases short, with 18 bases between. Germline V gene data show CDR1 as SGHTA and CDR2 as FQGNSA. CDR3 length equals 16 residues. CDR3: CASSLASGGGPGTQYF. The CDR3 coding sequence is TGTGCCAGCAGCTTAGCGTCTGGGGGGGGGCCCGGTACGCAGTATTTT.

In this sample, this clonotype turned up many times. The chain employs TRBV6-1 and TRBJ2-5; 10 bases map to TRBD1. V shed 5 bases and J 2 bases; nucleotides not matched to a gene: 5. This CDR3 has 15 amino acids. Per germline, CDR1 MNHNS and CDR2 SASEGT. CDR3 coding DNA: TGTGCCAGCAGTTCCCGGGACAGGGGACAAGAGACCCAGTACTTC. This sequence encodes CASSSRDRGQETQYF.

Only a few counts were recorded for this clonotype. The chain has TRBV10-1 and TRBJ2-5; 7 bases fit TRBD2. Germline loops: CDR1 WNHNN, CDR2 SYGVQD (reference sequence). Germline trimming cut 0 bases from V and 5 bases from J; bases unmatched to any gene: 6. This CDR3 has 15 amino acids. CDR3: CASSESGLGGETQYF. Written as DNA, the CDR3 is TGCGCCAGCAGTGAGTCTGGGTTGGGAGGGGAGACCCAGTACTTC.

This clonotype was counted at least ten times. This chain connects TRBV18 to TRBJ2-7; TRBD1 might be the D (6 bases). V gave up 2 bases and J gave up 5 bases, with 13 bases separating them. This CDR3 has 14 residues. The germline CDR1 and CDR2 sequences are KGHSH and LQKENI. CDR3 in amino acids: CASSPIQGIDEQYF. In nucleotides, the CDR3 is TGTGCCAGCTCACCAATACAGGGCATCGACGAGCAGTACTTC.

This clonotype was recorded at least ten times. CDR3 residues: CASSPGPAGDYNEQFF. CDR3 in DNA: TGTGCCAGCAGTCCCGGCCCAGCGGGAGACTACAATGAGCAGTTCTTC. The chain couples TRBV6-1 to TRBJ2-1, with 8 bases matching TRBD2. V was pared by 5 bases and J by 3 bases, with 9 bases of the junction left unmatched. The CDR3 has 16 residues. Germline CDR1 and CDR2: MNHNS and SASEGT.

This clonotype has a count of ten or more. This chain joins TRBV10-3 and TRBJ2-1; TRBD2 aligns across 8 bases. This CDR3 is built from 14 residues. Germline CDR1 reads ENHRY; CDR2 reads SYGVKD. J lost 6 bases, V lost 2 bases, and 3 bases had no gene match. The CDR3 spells CAISEVAGPNEQFF. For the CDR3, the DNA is TGTGCCATCAGTGAGGTAGCGGGACCCAATGAGCAGTTCTTC.

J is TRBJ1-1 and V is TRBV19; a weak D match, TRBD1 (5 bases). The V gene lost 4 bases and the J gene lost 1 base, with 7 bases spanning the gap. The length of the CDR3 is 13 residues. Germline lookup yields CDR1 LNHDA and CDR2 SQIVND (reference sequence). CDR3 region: CASSRGKNTEAFF. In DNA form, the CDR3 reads TGTGCCAGTAGTAGGGGGAAGAACACTGAAGCTTTCTTT.

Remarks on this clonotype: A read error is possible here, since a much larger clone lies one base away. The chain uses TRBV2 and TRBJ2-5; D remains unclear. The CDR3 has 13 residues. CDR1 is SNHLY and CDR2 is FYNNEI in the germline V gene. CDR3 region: CASSEFGSETQHF. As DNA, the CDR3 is TGTGCCAGCAGTGAATTCGGGTCAGAGACCCAGCACTTC.

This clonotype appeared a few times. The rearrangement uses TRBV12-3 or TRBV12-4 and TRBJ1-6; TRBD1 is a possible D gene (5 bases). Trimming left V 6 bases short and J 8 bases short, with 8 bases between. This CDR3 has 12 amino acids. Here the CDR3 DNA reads TGTGCCAGCAGGGGGCTTTATTCACCCCTCCACTTT. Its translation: CASRGLYSPLHF.

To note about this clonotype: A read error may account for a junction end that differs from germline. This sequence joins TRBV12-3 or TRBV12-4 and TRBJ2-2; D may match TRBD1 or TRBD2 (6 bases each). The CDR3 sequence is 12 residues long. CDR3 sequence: CASSGRYRELVF. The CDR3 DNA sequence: TGTGCCAGCAGTGGGAGGTACAGGGAGCTGGTTTTT.

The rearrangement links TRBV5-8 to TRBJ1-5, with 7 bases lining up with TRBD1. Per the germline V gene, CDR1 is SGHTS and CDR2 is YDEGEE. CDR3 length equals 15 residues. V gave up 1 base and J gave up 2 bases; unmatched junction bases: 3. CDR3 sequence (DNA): TGTGCCAGCAGCTTGACAGGGGCCGGCAATCAGCCCCAGCATTTT. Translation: CASSLTGAGNQPQHF.

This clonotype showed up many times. CDR3 in DNA: TGTGCCAGCAGCCCGGGACAGGGAAGTGGCTACACCTTC. Protein sequence: CASSPGQGSGYTF. The rearrangement joins TRBV3-1 to TRBJ1-2; 9 bases are a match to TRBD1. Germline CDR1 and CDR2: LGHDT and YNNKEL (reference sequence). The ends lost 4 bases at V and 7 bases at J; junction bases unmatched: 4. This CDR3 region has 13 residues.

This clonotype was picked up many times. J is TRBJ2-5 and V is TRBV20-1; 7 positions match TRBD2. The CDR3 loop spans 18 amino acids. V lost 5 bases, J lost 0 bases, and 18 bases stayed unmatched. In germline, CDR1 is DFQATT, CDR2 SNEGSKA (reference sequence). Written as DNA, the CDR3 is TGCAGTGCTGGGGGATTGGGGTCGAGCGGGATATACCAAGAGACCCAGTACTTC. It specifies CSAGGLGSSGIYQETQYF.